This TCR beta chain was recovered during a study of T cell responses to AZD1222 COVID-19 vaccine. The repertoire was sequenced with immunoSEQ multiplex PCR; TCRdb's copy has only in-frame clones and lacks some. Here the sample spans around 160,000 clones, around 88% being singletons. The study, taken as a whole, reports: CD4 TCRs associated with vaccination spanned spike, dominating at 160-218 and 743-854. Donor demographics were predominantly white British with a female majority; clonal diversity may be underestimated. Targets within unmutated variant regions were reportedly found for nearly half of spike-specific TCRs.

Concerning this clone itself: Its matching antigen is unknown.

With 2 bases removed from V and 10 bases from J, the gap between germline ends came to 13 bases. Germline V gene lookup returns CDR1 SGHTS and CDR2 YDEGEE. This CDR3 spans 14 amino acids. Sequences were derived from peripheral blood, sampled on day 0 of AZD1222 vaccination. This receptor was taken from an adult in good health. The rearrangement links TRBV5-8 to TRBJ1-6; the D is unclear. The CDR3 DNA sequence: TGTGCCAGCAGCTTAAACCCCGATGGGTCACCCCTCCACTTT. This encodes CASSLNPDGSPLHF.